These 15 T cell receptor beta chains were all obtained from the same sample, sequenced in a study of a mutant IDH1 vaccine in newly diagnosed glioma. Their antigens remain unidentified. Sample time point: week 11, during vaccination. All doses held 300 ug of mutant IDH1 20-mer peptide, with topical imiquimod. Libraries were prepared by immunoSEQ multiplex PCR; TCRdb keeps only in-frame clonotypes and omits some of them. The data hold 20,000 to 25,000 clones, with 55% to 75% observed a single time. The sequenced sample was peripheral blood mononuclear cells (PBMCs), obtained from a glioma patient whose treatment included an IDH1 peptide vaccine. These TCRs come from a man between 18 and 29 years old with glioma. Some clones in this sample may be carry-over from other donors' samples.

Only a few counts were recorded for this clone. The chain recombines TRBV5-1 with TRBJ2-7; possibly TRBD1 or TRBD2 for D (5 bases each). Trimming stripped 0 bases from V and 6 bases from J, with 19 bases between. Germline V gives CDR1 SGHRS, CDR2 YFSETQ. The CDR3 totals 16 residues. In DNA form, the CDR3 reads TGCGCCAGCAGCTTGGCCGCAGGGTCGGGAAGGGTCGAGCAGTACTTC. Translation gives CASSLAAGSGRVEQYF.

This chain connects TRBV4-3 to TRBJ1-2; perhaps TRBD1 as D (6 bases). The CDR3 loop spans 16 amino acids. Germline V gives CDR1 LGHNA, CDR2 YSLEER. V was pared by 0 bases and J by 2 bases, with 13 bases between. CDR3 in amino acids: CASSQDVAGANYGYTF. CDR3 DNA: TGCGCCAGCAGCCAAGATGTAGCAGGGGCGAACTATGGCTACACCTTC.

This clone was recorded once. The chain carries TRBV4-3 and TRBJ2-2, with 8 bases fitting TRBD1. Trimming took 0 bases from V and 5 from J; bases not matched to a gene: 8. Germline CDR1 and CDR2: LGHNA and YSLEER. CDR3 length: 17 amino acids. The CDR3 here is CASSQDFLRQGTGELFF. CDR3 sequence (DNA): TGCGCCAGCAGCCAAGATTTTTTGCGACAGGGGACCGGGGAGCTGTTTTTT.

The CDR3 reads CASSQGRLPIYEQYF. CDR3 nucleotides: TGTGCCAGCAGTCAAGGGCGGCTACCAATCTACGAGCAGTACTTC. The J gene is TRBJ2-7, the V gene TRBV27; D is unresolved. V was clipped by 5 bases and J by 3 bases, with 17 bases between them. The CDR3 spans 15 residues. Germline CDR1 is MNHEY and CDR2 is SMNVEV (reference sequence).

A note on this clone: The junction differs from germline at one of its ends, possibly a read error. The chain joins TRBV10-3 to TRBJ2-7; 12 nucleotides agree with TRBD2. CDR3 length equals 17 residues. The germline gives CDR1 ENHRY, CDR2 SYGVKD. The chain's CDR3 is CAISGGASGRASNEQYF. Here the CDR3 DNA reads TGTGCCATCAGTGGGGGGGCTAGCGGGAGGGCCTCCAACGAGCAGTACTTC.

This rearrangement joins TRBV4-3 to TRBJ2-1, with 9 bases aligning to TRBD2. The CDR3 totals 14 residues. J gave up 4 bases and V 8 bases, and 6 bases lay outside the gene matches. Germline loops: CDR1 LGHNA, CDR2 YSLEER. DNA for the CDR3: TGCGCCAGCGGCTGGGCGGGAGGGTACAATGAGCAGTTCTTC. Translation gives CASGWAGGYNEQFF.

The V and J genes are TRBV7-2 and TRBJ1-1, with D tentatively TRBD1 (5 bases). V dropped 2 bases and J dropped 2 bases, with 12 bases sitting between them. Germline-derived CDR1 and CDR2 are SGHTA and FQGNSA. The CDR3 has 15 residues. CDR3 nucleotides: TGTGCCAGCAGCTTAATGACAGAAGTAAACACTGAAGCTTTCTTT. As protein: CASSLMTEVNTEAFF.

V and J are TRBV5-4 and TRBJ2-7; weak D call: TRBD1 (7 bases). Germline CDR1 reads SGHNT; CDR2 reads YYREEE (reference sequence). Trimming removed 9 bases at V and 2 bases at J, with 18 bases between. The CDR3 sequence is 14 residues long. CDR3 DNA sequence: TGTGCCACCGGGGGACAGCGAAGGCCCTACGAGCAGTACTTC. Translated: CATGGQRRPYEQYF.

This clone was counted only a few times. The chain combines TRBV9 with TRBJ1-3, with unresolved D. The CDR3 runs to 14 residues. Trimming stripped 0 bases from V and 0 bases from J, with 4 bases between. Germline V lookup: CDR1 SGDLS, CDR2 YYNGEE. The CDR3 region has the DNA TGTGCCAGCAGCGTAGAGGGCTCTGGAAACACCATATATTTT. This encodes CASSVEGSGNTIYF.

The V and J genes are TRBV4-3 and TRBJ2-1; 7 positions match TRBD2. The CDR3 length is 17 residues. Germline V gene sequence: CDR1 LGHNA, CDR2 YSLEER. V was clipped by 0 bases and J by 11 bases; unmatched bases: 16. This chain's CDR3 is CASSQDRAGFRIRKQFF. DNA for the CDR3: TGCGCCAGCAGCCAAGATAGAGCGGGGTTTCGGATCAGGAAGCAGTTCTTC.

The chain carries TRBV27 and TRBJ1-1; perhaps TRBD1 as D (5 bases). V was shortened by 7 bases and J by 0 bases, with 15 bases between the two germline ends. The CDR3 has 15 amino acids. Germline CDR1 and CDR2: MNHEY and SMNVEV (reference sequence). CDR3 DNA sequence: TGTGCCAGCATTCCGGGACGGACCATGAACACTGAAGCTTTCTTT. It is translated as CASIPGRTMNTEAFF.

V gene TRBV29-1 combines with J gene TRBJ2-1, with 13 bases fitting TRBD2. The CDR3 sequence is 13 residues long. J gave up 8 bases and V 6 bases, and 4 bases lay outside the gene matches. The germline V gene has CDR1 SQVTM and CDR2 ANQGSEA. The CDR3 nucleotides are TGCAGCGTAGCGGGACTAGCGGGGTATGAGCAGTTCTTC. Protein sequence: CSVAGLAGYEQFF.

This clone has just one count. The J gene is TRBJ1-2, the V gene TRBV5-1; D ambiguous. The CDR3 length is 14 residues. The germline V and J ends were trimmed by 3 bases and 8 bases, with 17 bases remaining between them. CDR1 and CDR2 from the germline V gene are SGHRS and YFSETQ. DNA for the CDR3: TGCGCCAGCAGCTGGACCTCACCCCCGGGGGGCTACACCTTC. Translating gives CASSWTSPPGGYTF.

This clone turned up a few times. The gene calls are TRBV29-1 and TRBJ1-1; D remains unclear. Germline-derived CDR1 and CDR2 are SQVTM and ANQGSEA. V was shortened by 1 base and J by 8 bases, with 8 bases between the two germline ends. This CDR3 has 11 residues. The CDR3 nucleotides read TGCAGCGTTGAAGGGGTGCGGGAAGCTTTCTTT. Its protein product is CSVEGVREAFF.

V usage is TRBV18 and J usage is TRBJ2-3, with D tentatively TRBD1 or TRBD2 (5 bases each). Trimming removed 5 bases at V and 7 bases at J, with 16 bases between. Germline loops: CDR1 KGHSH, CDR2 LQKENI. The CDR3 covers 14 residues. The CDR3 DNA follows: TGTGCCAGCTCATGGGACGGTTCAACTAATACGCAGTATTTT. This sequence encodes CASSWDGSTNTQYF.